Here is one TCR beta chain with its context. Profiling relied on immunoSEQ multiplex PCR, and the TCRdb table lists in-frame clones only, not all of them. The sample includes about 220,000 clones, approximately 86% of them seen just once. The data were obtained in a study of cytomegalovirus exposure and HLA in healthy donors. CDR1 is MNHEY, CDR2 SVGAGI, per germline. The V segment lost 0 bases and the J segment 8 bases; nucleotides outside the gene matches: 3. The CDR3 loop spans 13 amino acids. The J gene is TRBJ1-2, the V gene TRBV6-5, with 7 bases fitting TRBD1. Sequenced sample: PBMCs. The receptor was isolated from a young woman in good health and CMV-seronegative. CDR3 amino acids: CASSYSTGHGYTF. The CDR3 DNA follows: TGTGCCAGCAGTTACTCGACAGGGCACGGCTACACCTTC.